The 29 T cell receptor beta chains presented below share a single source sample, sequenced in a study of T cell changes during pregnancy in multiple sclerosis. Libraries were prepared by immunoSEQ multiplex PCR; TCRdb keeps only in-frame clonotypes and omits some of them. The data show about 89,000 clones, 85% to 95% seen once. The sequencing here drew on peripheral blood, taken in the third trimester of pregnancy. Every receptor here comes from a female donor with multiple sclerosis, enrolled in a pregnancy study.

This chain links TRBV7-3 with TRBJ2-5; 9 nucleotides agree with TRBD1. V dropped 6 bases and J dropped 5; count of bases not matched to a gene: 4. The CDR3 covers 13 residues. Germline-derived CDR1 and CDR2 are SGHTA and FQGTGA. Written as DNA, the CDR3 is TGTGCCAGCAGTCGGGACAGGGTGGAGACCCAGTACTTC. This encodes CASSRDRVETQYF. Full variable domain (rest looked up from reference TRBV7-3 and TRBJ2-5): GAGVSQTPSNKVTEKGKYVELRCDPISGHTALYWYRQSLGQGPEFLIYFQGTGAADDSGLPNDRFFAVRPEGSVSTLKIQRTERGDSAVYLCASSRDRVETQYFGPGTRLLVL.

The chain links TRBV30 to TRBJ1-1, with D tentatively TRBD1 (5 bases). Germline-derived CDR1 and CDR2 are GTSNPN and SVGIG (reference sequence). The CDR3 spans 13 residues. Trimming shortened V by 1 base and J by 3 bases, and 9 bases separated the two germline ends. CDR3: CAWSEAGHTEAFF. The CDR3 DNA reads TGTGCCTGGAGTGAGGCGGGGCACACTGAAGCTTTCTTT.

The chain carries TRBV7-3 and TRBJ2-2; a possible D gene is TRBD2 (5 bases). The CDR3 contains 13 residues. V shed 5 bases and J shed 7 bases, with 11 bases lying between them. Germline assignment: CDR1 SGHTA and CDR2 FQGTGA. This chain's CDR3 is CASSPRVGGELFF. For the CDR3, the DNA is TGTGCCAGCAGCCCGCGGGTTGGCGGGGAGCTGTTTTTT.

This clone occurred once. CDR3 DNA: TGTGCCAGCAGCAAGGACAGGGGGCCTGGATATGGCTACACCTTC. This gives the protein CASSKDRGPGYGYTF. The J gene is TRBJ1-2, the V gene TRBV21-1; the DNA was not compared with TRBD1, the D call given in the table. TRBV21-1 is assigned pseudogene status. The CDR3 has 15 amino acids.

The chain has TRBV28 and TRBJ1-5; perhaps TRBD1 as D (5 bases). Looked up from germline, CDR1 is MDHEN and CDR2 is SYDVKM. The CDR3 is made up of 15 amino acids. V gave up 3 bases and J gave up 0 bases, with 9 bases separating them. The CDR3 loop reads CASSLRQTSNQPQHF. The CDR3 bases are TGTGCCAGCAGTTTGAGACAGACTAGCAATCAGCCCCAGCATTTT.

The chain links TRBV29-1 to TRBJ2-7, with D unclear. V lost 4 bases, J lost 3 bases, and 7 bases lay in between. The germline V gene has CDR1 SQVTM and CDR2 ANQGSEA. This CDR3 contains 11 residues. The CDR3 loop is CSVGHFYEQYF. CDR3 coding DNA: TGCAGCGTTGGACATTTCTACGAGCAGTACTTC.

The genes are TRBV29-1 and TRBJ2-1; the match to TRBD2 covers 10 bases. The germline V gene encodes CDR1 SQVTM and CDR2 ANQGSEA. Trimming cost V 5 bases and J 5 bases; bases outside gene matches: 6. The CDR3 sequence is 14 residues long. CDR3 coding DNA: TGCAGCGTTCTCGGGACTAGCGTTGACAATGAGCAGTTCTTC. Translating it yields CSVLGTSVDNEQFF.

This chain joins TRBV7-9 and TRBJ1-1; D might be TRBD1 (5 bases). V lost 0 bases to trimming and J lost 0 bases, with 17 bases between them. The CDR3 is 18 amino acids. The V gene's germline CDR1 is SEHNR and CDR2 FQNEAQ (reference sequence). Here the CDR3 reads CASSLARGGKIMNTEAFF. CDR3 bases: TGTGCCAGCAGCTTAGCTCGGGGGGGGAAAATAATGAACACTGAAGCTTTCTTT.

CDR3 coding DNA: TGTGCCAGCAGCAAGGGTCAGGTCCGCTCCTACGAGCAGTACTTC. Protein product: CASSKGQVRSYEQYF. The chain recombines TRBV21-1 with TRBJ2-7; the table's D gene call, TRBD1, was not cross checked with the DNA. TRBV21-1 is a recognized pseudogene. This CDR3 is built from 15 residues.

The chain is built from TRBV4-2 and TRBJ2-1; TRBD2 agrees at 9 bases. The CDR3 totals 15 residues. V was pared by 4 bases and J by 5 bases, with 6 bases of the junction left unmatched. Germline assignment: CDR1 LGHNA and CDR2 YNFKEQ. The CDR3 nucleotides are TGTGCCAGCAGCCCAGGACTAGCGCAGAACAATGAGCAGTTCTTC. It yields the protein CASSPGLAQNNEQFF.

V and J are TRBV6-5 and TRBJ1-4; 8 nucleotides agree with TRBD1. The CDR3 has 15 residues. V shed 5 bases and J 4 bases; nucleotides not matched to a gene: 6. In germline, CDR1 is MNHEY, CDR2 SVGAGI. This chain's CDR3 is CASSATGANNEKLFF. CDR3 DNA: TGTGCCAGCAGTGCGACAGGGGCCAATAATGAAAAACTGTTTTTT.

The gene calls are TRBV7-9 and TRBJ1-1, with a possible D match to TRBD1 (6 bases). This CDR3 has 15 amino acids. The germline V and J ends were trimmed by 4 bases and 5 bases, with 17 bases remaining between them. Germline V gene sequence: CDR1 SEHNR, CDR2 FQNEAQ (reference sequence). CDR3 sequence reads: CASSSSGGTWTEAFF. In nucleotides, the CDR3 is TGTGCCAGCAGCTCCAGCGGGGGGACATGGACTGAAGCTTTCTTT.

The chain employs TRBV25-1 and TRBJ1-2, with 7 bases identical to TRBD1. This CDR3 has 13 residues. Germline CDR1 is MGHDK and CDR2 is SYGVNS. With 6 bases clipped from V and 8 bases from J, the junction kept 9 bases outside the gene matches. CDR3 amino acids: CASSDRVRRGYTF. The CDR3 DNA reads TGTGCCAGCAGCGACAGGGTAAGGAGAGGCTACACCTTC.

In this sample, this clone turned up once. The V and J genes are TRBV28 and TRBJ2-7; 9 positions agree with TRBD1. The CDR3 spans 15 residues. V lost 3 bases and J lost 1; bases outside the gene matches: 4. CDR1 and CDR2 (germline): MDHEN, SYDVKM. The CDR3, as DNA: TGTGCCAGCAGTTTCACCGGGACAGGGTCCTACGAGCAGTACTTC. Translating gives CASSFTGTGSYEQYF.

CDR3 in amino acids: CASSVGTTGELFF. The DNA for the CDR3 is TGTGCCAGCAGCGTAGGGACAACCGGGGAGCTGTTTTTT. The chain is built from TRBV9 and TRBJ2-2; tentatively, D is TRBD1 (5 bases). The CDR3 extends over 13 amino acids. Per the germline V gene, CDR1 is SGDLS and CDR2 is YYNGEE. The V and J ends lost 0 bases and 5 bases respectively, with 5 bases between them.

V and J are TRBV5-1 and TRBJ1-2, with D unclear. This CDR3 spans 13 amino acids. From germline, CDR1 is SGHRS and CDR2 YFSETQ. V was pared by 0 bases and J by 3 bases, with 6 bases between. The CDR3 region has the DNA TGCGCCAGCAGCTTGGGGACTTACTATGGCTACACCTTC. It specifies CASSLGTYYGYTF.

V is TRBV5-1 and J is TRBJ1-3; possible D gene TRBD1, 6 bases. Germline V gives CDR1 SGHRS, CDR2 YFSETQ. The CDR3 has 15 residues. V lost 3 bases to trimming and J lost 4 bases, with 14 bases between them. The CDR3 nucleotides read TGCGCCAGCAGCTGGCTCTCAGGGGAGGGAAACACCATATATTTT. This gives the protein CASSWLSGEGNTIYF.

The chain uses TRBV11-2 and TRBJ2-5, with TRBD2 matching 8 bases. Germline-derived CDR1 and CDR2 are SGHAT and FQNNGV. V shed 2 bases and J 5 bases; nucleotides not matched to a gene: 4. There are 14 residues in the CDR3. For the CDR3, the DNA is TGTGCCAGCAGCTTATCGGCGGGGGGCGAGACCCAGTACTTC. Its protein product is CASSLSAGGETQYF.

The chain combines TRBV14 with TRBJ1-1; D possibly corresponds to TRBD1 (5 bases). Germline CDR1 reads SGHDN; CDR2 reads FVKESK. This CDR3 is 14 amino acids long. V was clipped by 4 bases and J by 0 bases, with 9 bases between them. The CDR3 region is CASSLAGMNTEAFF. As DNA, the CDR3 is TGTGCCAGCAGCCTTGCAGGGATGAACACTGAAGCTTTCTTT.

CDR3 protein: CASQGQGYEQYF. In nucleotides, the CDR3 is TGTGCCAGCCAGGGACAGGGCTACGAGCAGTACTTC. The rearrangement joins TRBV7-9 to TRBJ2-7; 9 positions match TRBD1. Germline CDR1 is SEHNR and CDR2 is FQNEAQ (reference sequence). V was clipped by 8 bases and J by 3 bases; unmatched bases: 2. The CDR3 extends over 12 amino acids.

This chain connects TRBV29-1 to TRBJ2-7; D possibly corresponds to TRBD1 (5 bases). Germline CDR1 and CDR2: SQVTM and ANQGSEA. The CDR3 totals 14 residues. Trimming cost V 0 bases and J 2 bases, with 11 bases left between them. DNA of the CDR3: TGCAGCGTTGAAGATGAGGCAGGGACCTACGAGCAGTACTTC. Translation gives CSVEDEAGTYEQYF.

J is TRBJ2-1 and V is TRBV6-1, with 8 bases aligning to TRBD2. The CDR3 is 17 amino acids. The J segment lost 3 bases and the V segment lost 4 bases, leaving 11 bases of the junction unmatched. Germline loops: CDR1 MNHNS, CDR2 SASEGT. The CDR3 bases are TGTGCCAGCAGTGTCGGAAGCGGGGGTTCCCTCTACAATGAGCAGTTCTTC. Translating gives CASSVGSGGSLYNEQFF.

This clone was picked up one time. The CDR3 region is CASSPRGVGNQPQHF. CDR3 DNA: TGTGCCAGCTCACCACGGGGGGTTGGGAATCAGCCCCAGCATTTT. The chain couples TRBV18 to TRBJ1-5; a possible D gene is TRBD1 (5 bases). This CDR3 is built from 15 residues. V was cut by 1 base and J by 4 bases, with 11 bases left in between. CDR1 KGHSH and CDR2 LQKENI come from the germline V gene. The whole variable domain, remainder taken from reference TRBV18 and TRBJ1-5, is NAGVMQNPRHLVRRRGQEARLRCSPMKGHSHVYWYRQLPEEGLKFMVYLQKENIIDESGMPKERFSAEFPKEGPSILRIQQVVRGDSAAYFCASSPRGVGNQPQHFGDGTRLSIL.

Concerning this clone itself: Germline and junction disagree at one end, which may indicate a read error. This rearrangement joins TRBV7-9 to TRBJ2-4; TRBD2 agrees at 7 bases. Per the germline V gene, CDR1 is SEHNR and CDR2 is FQNEAQ (reference sequence). The CDR3 length is 13 residues. CDR3 loop: CASSLAWGGPSSF. In nucleotides, the CDR3 is TGTGCCAGCAGCTTAGCTTGGGGGGGTCCATCAAGCTTC.

This clone was observed a single time. The chain recombines TRBV6-5 with TRBJ2-2; tentative D call: TRBD2 (7 bases). V was clipped by 8 bases and J by 8 bases, with 15 bases between them. CDR1 is MNHEY, CDR2 SVGAGI, per germline. The length of the CDR3 is 13 residues. The CDR3 loop is CASQRGGRGELFF. Written as DNA, the CDR3 is TGTGCCAGCCAAAGGGGGGGTCGGGGGGAGCTGTTTTTT.

This chain uses TRBV27 with TRBJ2-5; D is unclear. Trimming removed 10 bases at V and 1 base at J, with 13 bases between. This CDR3 spans 13 amino acids. Germline CDR1 and CDR2: MNHEY and SMNVEV (reference sequence). DNA for the CDR3: TGTGCCACTACTCTCCACGGCCAAGAGACCCAGTACTTC. Its protein is CATTLHGQETQYF.

This chain uses TRBV7-9 with TRBJ2-7, with a tentative D call TRBD1 (5 bases). The CDR3 sequence is 15 residues long. The ends were cut back, 5 bases at V and 0 bases at J, with 14 bases in the middle. Germline V lookup: CDR1 SEHNR, CDR2 FQNEAQ (reference sequence). In DNA, the CDR3 is TGTGCCAGCAGCCACGCCGGCGACAGCTCCTACGAGCAGTACTTC. This codes for CASSHAGDSSYEQYF.

J is TRBJ2-7 and V is TRBV4-1; TRBD2 aligns across 9 bases. Trimming removed 0 bases from V and 3 bases from J; junction bases left unmatched: 3. Looked up from germline, CDR1 is MGHRA and CDR2 is YSYEKL. This CDR3 has 15 amino acids. CDR3 nucleotides: TGCGCCAGCAGCCAAGAAGGGACTAGCTTCTACGAGCAGTACTTC. Residues: CASSQEGTSFYEQYF.

The J gene is TRBJ2-6, the V gene TRBV28; 7 positions match TRBD1. V lost 2 bases to trimming and J lost 1 base; unmatched junction nucleotides: 2. The CDR3 is 16 residues long. Per germline, CDR1 MDHEN and CDR2 SYDVKM. This CDR3 is CASSLKGASGANVLTF. CDR3 nucleotides: TGTGCCAGCAGTTTAAAGGGGGCTTCTGGGGCCAACGTCCTGACTTTC.